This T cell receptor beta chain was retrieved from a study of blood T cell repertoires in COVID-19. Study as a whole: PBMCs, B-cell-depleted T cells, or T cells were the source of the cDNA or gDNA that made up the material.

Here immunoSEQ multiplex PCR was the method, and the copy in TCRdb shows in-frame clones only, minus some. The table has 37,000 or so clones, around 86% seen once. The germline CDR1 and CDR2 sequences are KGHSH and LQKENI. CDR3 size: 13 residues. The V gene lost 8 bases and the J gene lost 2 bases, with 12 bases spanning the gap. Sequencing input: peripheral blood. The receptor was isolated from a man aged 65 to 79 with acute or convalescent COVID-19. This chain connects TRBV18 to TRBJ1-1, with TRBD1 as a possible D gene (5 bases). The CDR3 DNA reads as TGTGCCAGCACCCAGACAGAAAACACTGAAGCTTTCTTT. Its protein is CASTQTENTEAFF.